The TCR beta chain described here comes from a study of Graves' ophthalmopathy and Graves' hyperthyroidism. Amplification from RNA transcripts yielded the TCR beta CDR3 regions. HTBI primers served in a first-round RT-PCR, which a second-round multiplex PCR followed. TCRdb re-analysed the multiplex PCR reads in MiXCR, keeping a single row per CDR3 protein. This sample has around 590,000 distinct CDR3 sequences, with approximately 37% found just once. This clonotype showed up many times. CDR1 SGHTA and CDR2 FQGTGA come from the germline V gene. Trimming at V came to 5 bases and at J to 7 bases, leaving 4 bases not matched to a gene. The CDR3 contains 13 residues.

The source of this sequence is an adult man with Graves' hyperthyroidism. Specimen: peripheral blood or thyroid tissue (not recorded which). The chain employs TRBV7-3 and TRBJ2-1; 8 bases fit TRBD1. The CDR3 region has the DNA TGTGCCAGCAGCATTTACAGGGGGAATGAGCAGTTCTTC. It codes for CASSIYRGNEQFF.